The clone carrying this T cell receptor beta chain appeared a few times. The antigen remains undetermined. TCRdb re-called the RT-PCR reads through MiXCR, storing one row per CDR3 protein. The sample has 450,000 to 550,000 distinct CDR3 sequences, around 25% seen once. The CDR3 spans 16 residues. Germline values: CDR1 MGHRA, CDR2 YSYEKL. Trimming stripped 3 bases from V and 0 bases from J, with 12 bases between. The sample originates from a study of response to subunit inactivated influenza vaccine. Whole-study results and caveats: After each seasonal influenza vaccination, few new T cells are recruited, the authors suggested.

The V and J genes are TRBV4-1 and TRBJ1-3; unclear D gene. This clonotype was sampled from a man aged 45 to 65 who received an inactivated influenza vaccine. The sequences come from CD4+ T cells sorted from PBMCs, collected 5 days after vaccination. The CDR3 protein is CASSHPPVTSGNTIYF. CDR3 nucleotide sequence: TGCGCCAGCAGCCACCCACCAGTTACCTCTGGAAACACCATATATTTT.